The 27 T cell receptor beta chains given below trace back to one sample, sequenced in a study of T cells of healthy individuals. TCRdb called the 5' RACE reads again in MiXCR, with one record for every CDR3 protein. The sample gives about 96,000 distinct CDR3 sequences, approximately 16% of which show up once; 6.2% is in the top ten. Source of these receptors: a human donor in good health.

CDR3 in amino acids: CASSFRTGVETQYF. The CDR3 DNA follows: TGTGCCAGCAGCTTCAGGACAGGAGTGGAGACCCAGTACTTC. The gene calls are TRBV7-2 and TRBJ2-5, with TRBD1 identical over 7 bases. The CDR3 consists of 14 residues. J lost 5 bases, V lost 3 bases, and 6 bases had no gene match. CDR1 and CDR2 from the germline V gene are SGHTA and FQGNSA.

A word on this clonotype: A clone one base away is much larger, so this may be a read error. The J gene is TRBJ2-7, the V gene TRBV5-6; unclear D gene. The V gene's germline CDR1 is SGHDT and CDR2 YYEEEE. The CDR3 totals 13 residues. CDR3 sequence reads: CVSSSFNSYEQYF. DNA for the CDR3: TGTGTCAGCAGCTCCTTCAATTCCTACGAGCAGTACTTC.

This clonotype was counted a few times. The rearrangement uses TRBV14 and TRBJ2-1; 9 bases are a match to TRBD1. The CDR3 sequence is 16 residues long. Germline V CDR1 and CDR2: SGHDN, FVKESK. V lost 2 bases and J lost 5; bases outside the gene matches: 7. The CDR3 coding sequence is TGTGCCAGCAGCCAAATCCCGGGACAGGGAGACAATGAGCAGTTCTTC. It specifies CASSQIPGQGDNEQFF.

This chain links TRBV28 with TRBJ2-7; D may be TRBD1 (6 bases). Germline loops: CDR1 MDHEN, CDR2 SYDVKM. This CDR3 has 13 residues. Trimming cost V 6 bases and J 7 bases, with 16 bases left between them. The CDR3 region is CASRETGDLEQYF. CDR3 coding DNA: TGTGCCAGCAGAGAGACAGGTGACTTGGAGCAGTACTTC.

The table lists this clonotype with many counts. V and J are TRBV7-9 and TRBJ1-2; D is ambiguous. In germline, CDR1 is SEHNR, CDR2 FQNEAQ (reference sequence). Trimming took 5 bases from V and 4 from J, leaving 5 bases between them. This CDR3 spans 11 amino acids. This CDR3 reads CASSQIYGYTF. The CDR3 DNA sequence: TGTGCCAGCAGCCAAATCTATGGCTACACCTTC.

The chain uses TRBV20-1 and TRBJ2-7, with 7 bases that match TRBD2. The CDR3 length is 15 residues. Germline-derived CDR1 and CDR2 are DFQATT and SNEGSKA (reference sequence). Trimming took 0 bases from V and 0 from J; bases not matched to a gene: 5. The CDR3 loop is CSARDRSGPSYEQYF. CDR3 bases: TGCAGTGCTAGAGACCGTAGCGGGCCCTCCTACGAGCAGTACTTC.

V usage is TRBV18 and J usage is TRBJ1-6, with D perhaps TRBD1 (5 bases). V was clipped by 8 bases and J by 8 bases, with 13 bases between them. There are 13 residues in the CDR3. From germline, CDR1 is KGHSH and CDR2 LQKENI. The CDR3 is CASLQDGDSPLHF. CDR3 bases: TGTGCCAGCCTACAGGACGGGGATTCACCCCTCCACTTT.

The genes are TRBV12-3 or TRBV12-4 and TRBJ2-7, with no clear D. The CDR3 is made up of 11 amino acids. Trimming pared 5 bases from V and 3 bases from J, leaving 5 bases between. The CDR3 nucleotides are TGTGCCAGCAGTACTTACTACGAGCAGTACTTC. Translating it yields CASSTYYEQYF.

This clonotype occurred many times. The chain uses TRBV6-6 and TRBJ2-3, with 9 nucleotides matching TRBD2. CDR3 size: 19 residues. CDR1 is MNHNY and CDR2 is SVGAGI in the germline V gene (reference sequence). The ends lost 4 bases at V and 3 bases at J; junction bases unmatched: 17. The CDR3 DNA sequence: TGTGCCAGCAGTTTTTCCCGTCTCCTTAGCGGGGGTGGAACAGATACGCAGTATTTT. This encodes CASSFSRLLSGGGTDTQYF.

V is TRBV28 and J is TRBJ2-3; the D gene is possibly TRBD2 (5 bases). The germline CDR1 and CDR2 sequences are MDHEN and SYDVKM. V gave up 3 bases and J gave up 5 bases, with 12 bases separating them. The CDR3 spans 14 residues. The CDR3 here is CASSFGTRRDTQYF. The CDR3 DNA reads TGTGCCAGCAGTTTCGGTACTAGGCGAGATACGCAGTATTTT.

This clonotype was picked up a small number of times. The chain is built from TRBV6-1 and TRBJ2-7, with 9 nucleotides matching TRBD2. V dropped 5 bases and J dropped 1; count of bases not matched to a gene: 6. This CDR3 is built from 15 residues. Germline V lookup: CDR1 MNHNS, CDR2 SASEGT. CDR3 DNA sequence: TGTGCCAGCAGTCTCCTAGCGGGGAGTTCCTACGAGCAGTACTTC. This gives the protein CASSLLAGSSYEQYF.

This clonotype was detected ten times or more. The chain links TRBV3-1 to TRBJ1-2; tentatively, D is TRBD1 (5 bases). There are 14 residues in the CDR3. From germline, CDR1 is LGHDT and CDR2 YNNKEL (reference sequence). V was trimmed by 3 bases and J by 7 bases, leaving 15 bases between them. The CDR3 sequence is CASSHQSGARGYTF. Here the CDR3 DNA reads TGTGCCAGCAGCCACCAATCCGGGGCCCGTGGCTACACCTTC.

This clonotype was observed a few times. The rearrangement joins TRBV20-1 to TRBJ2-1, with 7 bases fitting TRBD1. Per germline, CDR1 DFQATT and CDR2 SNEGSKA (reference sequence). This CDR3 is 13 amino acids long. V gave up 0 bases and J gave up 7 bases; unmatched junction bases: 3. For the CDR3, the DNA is TGCAGTGCTAGAGAGGACAGGCCTAATGAGCAGTTCTTC. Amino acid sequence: CSAREDRPNEQFF.

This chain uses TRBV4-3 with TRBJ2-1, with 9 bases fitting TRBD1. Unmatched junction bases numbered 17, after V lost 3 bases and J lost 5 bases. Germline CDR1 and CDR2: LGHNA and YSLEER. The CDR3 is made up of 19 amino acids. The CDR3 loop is CASSQGGTGTLVGHNEQFF. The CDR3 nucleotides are TGCGCCAGCAGCCAGGGGGGGACAGGGACCCTAGTGGGGCACAATGAGCAGTTCTTC.

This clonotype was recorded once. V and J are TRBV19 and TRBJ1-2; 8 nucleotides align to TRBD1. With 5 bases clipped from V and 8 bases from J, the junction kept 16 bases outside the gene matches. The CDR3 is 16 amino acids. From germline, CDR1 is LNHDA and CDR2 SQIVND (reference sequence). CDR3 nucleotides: TGTGCCAGTAGTCCGGACAGGGCGGCGAGAAAAAGAGGCTACACCTTC. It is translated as CASSPDRAARKRGYTF.

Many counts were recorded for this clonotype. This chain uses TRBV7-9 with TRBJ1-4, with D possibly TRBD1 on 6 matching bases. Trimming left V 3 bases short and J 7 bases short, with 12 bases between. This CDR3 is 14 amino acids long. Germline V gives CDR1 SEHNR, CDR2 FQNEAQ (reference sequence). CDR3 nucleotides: TGTGCCAGCAGCTTGGGGGGGCGCGGTGAAAAACTGTTTTTT. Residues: CASSLGGRGEKLFF.

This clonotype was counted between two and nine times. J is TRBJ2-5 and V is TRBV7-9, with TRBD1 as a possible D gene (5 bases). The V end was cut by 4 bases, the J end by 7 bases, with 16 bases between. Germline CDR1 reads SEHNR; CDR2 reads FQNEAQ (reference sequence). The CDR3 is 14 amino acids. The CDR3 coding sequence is TGTGCCAGCAGCTCCGTCGACAGTTCGTGGACCCAGTACTTC. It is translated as CASSSVDSSWTQYF.

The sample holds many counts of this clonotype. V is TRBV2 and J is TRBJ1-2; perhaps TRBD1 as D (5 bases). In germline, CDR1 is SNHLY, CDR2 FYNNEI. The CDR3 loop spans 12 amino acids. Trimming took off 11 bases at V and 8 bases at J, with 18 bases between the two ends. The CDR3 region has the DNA TGTGCCCACGAGGGCGGGGGGAAGGGCTACACCTTC. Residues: CAHEGGGKGYTF.

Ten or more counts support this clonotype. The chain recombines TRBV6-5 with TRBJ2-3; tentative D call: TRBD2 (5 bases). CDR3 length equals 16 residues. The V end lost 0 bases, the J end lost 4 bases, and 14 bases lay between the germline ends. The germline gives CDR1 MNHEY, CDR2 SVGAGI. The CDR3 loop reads CASSYSQRTAADTQYF. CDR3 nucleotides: TGTGCCAGCAGTTACTCCCAACGGACTGCTGCAGATACGCAGTATTTT.

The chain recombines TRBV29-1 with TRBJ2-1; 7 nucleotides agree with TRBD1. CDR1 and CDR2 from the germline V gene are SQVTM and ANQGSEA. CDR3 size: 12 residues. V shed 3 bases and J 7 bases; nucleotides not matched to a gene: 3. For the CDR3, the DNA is TGCAGCGTTGATGAGGGGGCAAATGAGCAGTTCTTC. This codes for CSVDEGANEQFF.

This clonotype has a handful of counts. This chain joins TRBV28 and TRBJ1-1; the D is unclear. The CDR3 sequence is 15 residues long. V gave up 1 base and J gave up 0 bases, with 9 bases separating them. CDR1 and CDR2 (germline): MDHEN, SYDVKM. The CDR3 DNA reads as TGTGCCAGCAGTTTATTCTTGAGAATGAACACTGAAGCTTTCTTT. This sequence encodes CASSLFLRMNTEAFF.

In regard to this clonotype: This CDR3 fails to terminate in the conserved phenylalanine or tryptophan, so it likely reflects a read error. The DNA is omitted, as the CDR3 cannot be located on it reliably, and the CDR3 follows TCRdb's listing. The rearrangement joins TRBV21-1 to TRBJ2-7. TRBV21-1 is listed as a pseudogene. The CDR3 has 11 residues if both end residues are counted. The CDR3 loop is CASSKPTGQPI.

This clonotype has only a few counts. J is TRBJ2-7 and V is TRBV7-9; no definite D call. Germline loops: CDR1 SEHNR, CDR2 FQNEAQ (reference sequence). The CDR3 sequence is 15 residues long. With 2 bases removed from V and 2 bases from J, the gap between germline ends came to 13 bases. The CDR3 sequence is CASSLPPPETYEQYF. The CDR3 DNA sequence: TGTGCCAGCAGCTTACCCCCGCCGGAAACCTACGAGCAGTACTTC.

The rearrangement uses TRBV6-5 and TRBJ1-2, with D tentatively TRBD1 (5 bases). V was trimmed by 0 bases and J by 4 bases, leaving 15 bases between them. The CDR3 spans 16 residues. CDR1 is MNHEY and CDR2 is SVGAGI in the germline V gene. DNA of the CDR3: TGTGCCAGCAGTTACTCCGGGTCCAGGGAGGGCTATGGCTACACCTTC. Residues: CASSYSGSREGYGYTF.

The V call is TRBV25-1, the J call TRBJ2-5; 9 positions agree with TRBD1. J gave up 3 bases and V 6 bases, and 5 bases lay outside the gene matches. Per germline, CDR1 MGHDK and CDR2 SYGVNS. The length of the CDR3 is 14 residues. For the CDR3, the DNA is TGTGCCAGCAGCGCCTGGACAGGGGAAGAGACCCAGTACTTC. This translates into CASSAWTGEETQYF.

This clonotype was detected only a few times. The CDR3 spells CASSQGANTEAFF. CDR3 DNA: TGCGCCAGCAGCCAGGGGGCGAACACTGAAGCTTTCTTT. The rearrangement uses TRBV5-1 and TRBJ1-1, with 8 bases fitting TRBD1. This CDR3 is 13 amino acids long. CDR1 is SGHRS and CDR2 is YFSETQ in the germline V gene. V trimming: 4 bases; J trimming: 1 base; junction bases outside the gene matches: 0.

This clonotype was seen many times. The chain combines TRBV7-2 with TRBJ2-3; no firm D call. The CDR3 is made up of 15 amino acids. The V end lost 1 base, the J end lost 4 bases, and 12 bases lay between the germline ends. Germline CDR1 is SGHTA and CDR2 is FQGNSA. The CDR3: CASSLVAPAADTQYF. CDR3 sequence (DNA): TGTGCCAGCAGCTTAGTAGCCCCCGCGGCAGATACGCAGTATTTT.